Here is one T cell receptor beta chain with its context. The sample originates from a study of technical replicates of blood from a handful of donors. TCRdb keeps only in-frame clones here, not all; method: immunoSEQ multiplex PCR. The table includes over 60,000 clones, roughly 93% detected once. The TCR originated in a human donor in good health. The sequencing sample was made of T cells isolated from PBMCs.

CDR3: CASSEYLDRDQETQYF. Written as DNA, the CDR3 is TGTGCCAGCAGTGAATATTTGGACAGGGACCAAGAGACCCAGTACTTC. The rearrangement links TRBV25-1 to TRBJ2-5; 8 bases line up with TRBD1. The length of the CDR3 is 16 residues. J lost 0 bases, V lost 0 bases, and 3 bases had no gene match. CDR1 MGHDK and CDR2 SYGVNS come from the germline V gene.